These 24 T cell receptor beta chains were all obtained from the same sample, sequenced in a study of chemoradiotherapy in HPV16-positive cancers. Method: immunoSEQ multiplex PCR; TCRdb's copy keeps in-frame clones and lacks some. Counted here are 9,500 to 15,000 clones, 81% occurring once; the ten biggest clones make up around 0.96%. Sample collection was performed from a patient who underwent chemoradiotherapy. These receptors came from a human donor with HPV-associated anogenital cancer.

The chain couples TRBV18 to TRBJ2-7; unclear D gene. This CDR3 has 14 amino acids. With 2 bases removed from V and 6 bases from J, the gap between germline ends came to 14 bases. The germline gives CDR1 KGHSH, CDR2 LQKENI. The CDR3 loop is CASSPNFVGSEQYF. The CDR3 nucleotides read TGTGCCAGCTCACCAAATTTCGTGGGTTCCGAGCAGTACTTC.

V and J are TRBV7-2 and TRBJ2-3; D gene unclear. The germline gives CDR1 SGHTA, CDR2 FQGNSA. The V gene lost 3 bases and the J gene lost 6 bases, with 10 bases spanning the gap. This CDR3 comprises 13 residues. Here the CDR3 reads CASSLGNADTQYF. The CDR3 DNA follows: TGTGCCAGCAGCTTGGGAAACGCGGATACGCAGTATTTT.

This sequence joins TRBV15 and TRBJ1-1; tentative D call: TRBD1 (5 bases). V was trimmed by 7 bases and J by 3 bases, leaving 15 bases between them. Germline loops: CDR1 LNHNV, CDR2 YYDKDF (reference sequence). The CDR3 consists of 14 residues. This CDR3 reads CATNTQQEDTEAFF. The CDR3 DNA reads TGTGCCACCAACACTCAACAGGAGGACACTGAAGCTTTCTTT.

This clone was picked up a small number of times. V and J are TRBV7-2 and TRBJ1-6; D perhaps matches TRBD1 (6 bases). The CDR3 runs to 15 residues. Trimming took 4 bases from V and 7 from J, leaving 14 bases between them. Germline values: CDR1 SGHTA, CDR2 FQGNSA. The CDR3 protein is CASSSNGGQNSPLHF. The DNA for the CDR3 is TGTGCCAGCAGCTCCAACGGGGGGCAGAATTCACCCCTCCACTTT.

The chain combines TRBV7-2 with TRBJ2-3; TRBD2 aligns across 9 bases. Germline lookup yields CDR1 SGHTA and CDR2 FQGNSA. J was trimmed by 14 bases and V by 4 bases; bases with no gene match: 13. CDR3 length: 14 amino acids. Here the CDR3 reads CASSSGSSGARPYF. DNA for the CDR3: TGTGCCAGCAGCTCTGGATCTAGCGGGGCCCGCCCGTATTTT.

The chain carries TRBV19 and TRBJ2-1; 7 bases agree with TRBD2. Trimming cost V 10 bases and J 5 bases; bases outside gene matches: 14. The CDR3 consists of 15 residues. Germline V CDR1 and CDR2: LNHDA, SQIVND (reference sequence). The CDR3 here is CATDGRTRGDNEQFF. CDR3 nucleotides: TGTGCCACAGACGGAAGGACTAGAGGAGACAATGAGCAGTTCTTC.

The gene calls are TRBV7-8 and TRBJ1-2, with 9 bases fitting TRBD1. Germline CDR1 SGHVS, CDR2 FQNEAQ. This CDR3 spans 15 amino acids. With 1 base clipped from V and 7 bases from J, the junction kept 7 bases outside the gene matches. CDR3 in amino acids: CASSLVSGTGPGYTF. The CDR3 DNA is TGTGCCAGCAGCTTAGTTTCAGGGACAGGGCCTGGCTACACCTTC.

This chain's CDR3 is CASSPRAVLRTEAFF. Written as DNA, the CDR3 is TGTGCCAGTAGTCCACGGGCGGTCCTACGGACTGAAGCTTTCTTT. The chain links TRBV19 to TRBJ1-1; D remains ambiguous. The CDR3 length is 15 residues. V gave up 5 bases and J gave up 5 bases, with 18 bases separating them. Germline values: CDR1 LNHDA, CDR2 SQIVND (reference sequence).

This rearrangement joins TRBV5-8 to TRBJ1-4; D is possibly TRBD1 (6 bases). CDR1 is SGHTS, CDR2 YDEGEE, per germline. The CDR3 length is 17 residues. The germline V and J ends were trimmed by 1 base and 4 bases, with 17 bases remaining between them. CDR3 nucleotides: TGTGCCAGCAGCTTGATCCCCGTGGACAGACTTAATGAAAAACTGTTTTTT. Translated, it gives CASSLIPVDRLNEKLFF. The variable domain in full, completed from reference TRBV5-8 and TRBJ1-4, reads EAGVTQSPTHLIKTRGQQATLRCSPISGHTSVYWYQQALGLGLQFLLWYDEGEERNRGNFPPRFSGRQFPNYSSELNVNALELEDSALYLCASSLIPVDRLNEKLFFGSGTQLSVL.

The CDR3 DNA reads TGTGCCATCGTGCGTTACGCTGAAGCTTTCTTT. As protein: CAIVRYAEAFF. The chain has TRBV7-2 and TRBJ1-1, with D uncertain. V lost 10 bases and J lost 6, with 12 bases in between. There are 11 residues in the CDR3. Germline-derived CDR1 and CDR2 are SGHTA and FQGNSA.

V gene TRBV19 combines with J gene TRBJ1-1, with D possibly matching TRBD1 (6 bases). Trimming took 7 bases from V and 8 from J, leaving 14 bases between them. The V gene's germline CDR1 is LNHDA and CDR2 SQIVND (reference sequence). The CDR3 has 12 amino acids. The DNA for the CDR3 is TGTGCCAGTATCGCGACAGGCCTCGAAGCTTTCTTT. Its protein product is CASIATGLEAFF. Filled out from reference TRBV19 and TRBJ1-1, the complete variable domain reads DGGITQSPKYLFRKEGQNVTLSCEQNLNHDAMYWYRQDPGQGLRLIYYSQIVNDFQKGDIAEGYSVSREKKESFPLTVTSAQKNPTAFYLCASIATGLEAFFGQGTRLTVV.

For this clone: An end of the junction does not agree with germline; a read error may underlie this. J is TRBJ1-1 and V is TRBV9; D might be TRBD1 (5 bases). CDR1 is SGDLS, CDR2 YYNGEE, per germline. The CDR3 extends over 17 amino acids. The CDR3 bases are TGTGCCAGCAGTACCCTTGTTGGGGGAGGGTTGAACGCTGAAGCTTTCTTT. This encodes CASSTLVGGGLNAEAFF. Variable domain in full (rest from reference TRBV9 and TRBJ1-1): DSGVTQTPKHLITATGQRVTLRCSPRSGDLSVYWYQQSLDQGLQFLIQYYNGEERAKGNILERFSAQQFPDLHSELNLSSLELGDSALYFCASSTLVGGGLNAEAFFGQGTRLTVV.

CDR3 nucleotides: TGTGCCAGCAGTTTAAATATGGCGGGGGATGCCTACGAGCAGTACTTC. It is translated as CASSLNMAGDAYEQYF. The chain couples TRBV27 to TRBJ2-7; TRBD2 matches 7 bases. V shed 2 bases and J 2 bases; nucleotides not matched to a gene: 9. The CDR3 extends over 16 amino acids. Per the germline V gene, CDR1 is MNHEY and CDR2 is SMNVEV (reference sequence).

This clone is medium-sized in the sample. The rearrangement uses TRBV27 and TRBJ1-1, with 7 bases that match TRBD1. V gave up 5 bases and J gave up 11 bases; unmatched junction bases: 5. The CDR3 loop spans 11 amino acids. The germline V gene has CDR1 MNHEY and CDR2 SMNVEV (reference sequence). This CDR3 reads CASSTGASAFF. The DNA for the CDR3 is TGTGCCAGCAGTACAGGGGCGAGTGCTTTCTTT.

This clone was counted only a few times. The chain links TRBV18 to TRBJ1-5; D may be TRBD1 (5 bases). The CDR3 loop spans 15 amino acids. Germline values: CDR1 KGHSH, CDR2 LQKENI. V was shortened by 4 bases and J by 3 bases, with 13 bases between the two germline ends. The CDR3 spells CASSHQTETNQPQHF. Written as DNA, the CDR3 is TGTGCCAGCTCACACCAGACAGAGACCAATCAGCCCCAGCATTTT. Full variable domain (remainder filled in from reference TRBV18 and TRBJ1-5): NAGVMQNPRHLVRRRGQEARLRCSPMKGHSHVYWYRQLPEEGLKFMVYLQKENIIDESGMPKERFSAEFPKEGPSILRIQQVVRGDSAAYFCASSHQTETNQPQHFGDGTRLSIL.

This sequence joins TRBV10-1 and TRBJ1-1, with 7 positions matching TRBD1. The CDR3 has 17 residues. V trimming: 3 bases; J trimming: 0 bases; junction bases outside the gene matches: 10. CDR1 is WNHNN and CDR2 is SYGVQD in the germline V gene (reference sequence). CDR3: CASSEGRDSLMNTEAFF. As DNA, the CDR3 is TGCGCCAGCAGTGAAGGACGGGACAGCCTCATGAACACTGAAGCTTTCTTT.

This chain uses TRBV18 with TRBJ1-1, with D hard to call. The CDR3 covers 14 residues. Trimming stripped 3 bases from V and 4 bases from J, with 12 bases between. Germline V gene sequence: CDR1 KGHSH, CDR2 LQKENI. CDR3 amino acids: CASSPRGLGTEAFF. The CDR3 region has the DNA TGTGCCAGCTCACCGAGAGGGTTGGGCACTGAAGCTTTCTTT.

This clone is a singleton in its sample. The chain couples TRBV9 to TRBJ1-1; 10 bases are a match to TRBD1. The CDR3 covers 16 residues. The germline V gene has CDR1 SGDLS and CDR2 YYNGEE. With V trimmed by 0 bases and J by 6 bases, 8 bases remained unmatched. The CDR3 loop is CASSVVSPGQGSEAFF. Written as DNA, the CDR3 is TGTGCCAGCAGCGTAGTAAGCCCGGGACAGGGGTCTGAAGCTTTCTTT.

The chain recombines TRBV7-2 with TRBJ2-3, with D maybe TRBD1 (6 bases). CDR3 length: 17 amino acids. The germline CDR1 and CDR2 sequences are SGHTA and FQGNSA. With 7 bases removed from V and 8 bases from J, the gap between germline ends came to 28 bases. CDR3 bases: TGTGCCAGCAACCAACAGGGATACGCGAGAGGGGGTGGTACGCAGTATTTT. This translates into CASNQQGYARGGGTQYF. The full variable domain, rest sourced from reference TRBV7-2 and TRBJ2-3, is GAGVSQSPSNKVTEKGKDVELRCDPISGHTALYWYRQSLGQGLEFLIYFQGNSAPDKSGLPSDRFSAERTGGSVSTLTIQRTQQEDSAVYLCASNQQGYARGGGTQYFGPGTRLTVL.

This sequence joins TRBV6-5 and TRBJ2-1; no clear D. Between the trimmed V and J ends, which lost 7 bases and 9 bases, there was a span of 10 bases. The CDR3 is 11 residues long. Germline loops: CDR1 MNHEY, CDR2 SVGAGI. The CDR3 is CASNKAGEQFF. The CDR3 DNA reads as TGTGCCAGCAATAAGGCCGGTGAGCAGTTCTTC.

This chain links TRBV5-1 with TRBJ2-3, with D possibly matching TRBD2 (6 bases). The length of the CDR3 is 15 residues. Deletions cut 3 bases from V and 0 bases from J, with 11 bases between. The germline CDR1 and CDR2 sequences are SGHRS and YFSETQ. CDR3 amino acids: CASSSGLPSTDTQYF. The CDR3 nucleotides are TGCGCCAGCAGCTCGGGACTCCCAAGCACAGATACGCAGTATTTT.

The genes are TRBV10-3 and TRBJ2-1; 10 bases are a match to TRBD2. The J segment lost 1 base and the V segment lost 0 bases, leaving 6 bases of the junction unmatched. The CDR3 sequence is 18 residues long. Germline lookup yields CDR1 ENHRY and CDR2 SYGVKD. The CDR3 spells CAISESLAGAASYNEQFF. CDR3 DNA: TGTGCCATCAGTGAGTCTCTAGCGGGGGCCGCTTCCTACAATGAGCAGTTCTTC.

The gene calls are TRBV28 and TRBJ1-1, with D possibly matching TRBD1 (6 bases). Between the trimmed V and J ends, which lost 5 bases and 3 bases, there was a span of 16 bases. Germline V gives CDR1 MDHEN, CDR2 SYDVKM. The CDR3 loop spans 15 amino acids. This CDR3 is CASSPNLSGDTEAFF. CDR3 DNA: TGTGCCAGCAGTCCTAACCTCTCAGGGGACACTGAAGCTTTCTTT.

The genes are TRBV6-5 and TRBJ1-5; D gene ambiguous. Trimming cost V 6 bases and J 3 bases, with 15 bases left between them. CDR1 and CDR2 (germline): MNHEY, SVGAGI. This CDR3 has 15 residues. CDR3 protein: CASSRRREPNQPQHF. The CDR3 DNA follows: TGTGCCAGCAGCCGGAGACGGGAACCCAATCAGCCCCAGCATTTT.